The T cell receptor (beta chain) under discussion was sequenced for a study of T cells after yellow fever vaccination. Overall study: Preparation of fractions with low cell numbers was performed using SMART-Seq v4 Ultra Low Input.

MiXCR was run by TCRdb on the 5' RACE reads, yielding one entry per CDR3 protein. Found here are under 250,000 distinct CDR3 sequences, 6.9% of them singletons; the top ten hold approximately 0.87%. The study, taken as a whole, reports: The secondary response peaked faster, at day 5 versus 15, but was weaker. Some clonotypes, a small share, were shared between CD4 and CD8 compartments. The booster response re-showed most primary clones: approximately 95% CD4, almost 90% CD8.

Remarks on this clonotype: What it recognizes is unknown.

Trimming cost V 4 bases and J 4 bases; bases outside gene matches: 12. Germline V gene lookup returns CDR1 SGHRS and CDR2 YFSETQ. The CDR3 has 17 residues. The source was CD4+ T cells sorted from PBMCs, collected 15 days after the yellow fever booster vaccination. This TCR derives from a young man who received the YFV17D yellow fever vaccine. The chain uses TRBV5-1 and TRBJ1-4, with 8 positions matching TRBD1. CDR3 sequence reads: CASSPQGARSLNEKLFF. Written as DNA, the CDR3 is TGCGCCAGCAGCCCCCAGGGGGCCCGATCCCTTAATGAAAAACTGTTTTTT.